A single sample is the source of the 22 T cell receptor beta chains below, sequenced in a study of response to subunit inactivated influenza vaccine. TCRdb recomputed calls from the RT-PCR reads with MiXCR, one row per CDR3 protein. The top ten clones hold approximately 14% of a sample with approximately 500,000 distinct CDR3 sequences, approximately 13% of them seen once. This material consisted of PBMCs from blood, taken 40 to 50 days after vaccination. Receptor source: a man aged 45-60 years who received an inactivated influenza vaccine.

This chain links TRBV20-1 with TRBJ2-7; maybe TRBD2 (7 bases). This CDR3 has 12 residues. Germline V gene data show CDR1 as DFQATT and CDR2 as SNEGSKA (reference sequence). The V and J ends lost 7 bases and 5 bases respectively, with 15 bases between them. This chain's CDR3 is CSGSGGPHEQYF. CDR3 nucleotides: TGCAGTGGGTCGGGGGGCCCTCACGAGCAGTACTTC.

The chain has TRBV20-1 and TRBJ2-1; D is uncertain. From germline, CDR1 is DFQATT and CDR2 SNEGSKA (reference sequence). The CDR3 runs to 14 residues. The V and J ends lost 0 bases and 6 bases respectively, with 12 bases between them. CDR3 DNA sequence: TGCAGTGCTAGAGATATCGAGCCTACCAATGAGCAGTTCTTC. It specifies CSARDIEPTNEQFF.

This clonotype has only a few counts. The genes are TRBV20-1 and TRBJ2-7; 13 positions agree with TRBD2. CDR1 and CDR2 (germline): DFQATT, SNEGSKA (reference sequence). The CDR3 covers 16 residues. Trimming took 3 bases from V and 0 from J; bases not matched to a gene: 5. The CDR3 sequence: CSASGTSGISSYEQYF. DNA of the CDR3: TGCAGTGCTAGCGGGACTAGCGGGATCAGCTCCTACGAGCAGTACTTC.

The genes are TRBV20-1 and TRBJ1-6; a possible D gene is TRBD1 (6 bases). V was pared by 3 bases and J by 0 bases, with 24 bases between. The germline V gene encodes CDR1 DFQATT and CDR2 SNEGSKA (reference sequence). This CDR3 is 20 amino acids long. CDR3 protein: CSARGGGALNDGSYNSPLHF. The CDR3 DNA sequence: TGCAGTGCTAGGGGAGGGGGGGCCTTGAACGATGGCTCCTATAATTCACCCCTCCACTTT.

This clonotype appeared a few times. This rearrangement joins TRBV4-2 to TRBJ1-5; D remains unclear. Trimming left V 4 bases short and J 1 base short, with 23 bases between. Germline CDR1 reads LGHNA; CDR2 reads YNFKEQ. The CDR3 contains 19 residues. This chain's CDR3 is CASSRDPRVGMWSNQPQHF. CDR3 sequence (DNA): TGTGCCAGCAGCCGTGACCCAAGGGTGGGGATGTGGAGCAATCAGCCCCAGCATTTT.

The chain links TRBV10-3 to TRBJ2-6; D possibly corresponds to TRBD1 (6 bases). V shed 5 bases and J shed 2 bases, with 13 bases lying between them. There are 16 residues in the CDR3. Germline V gene data show CDR1 as ENHRY and CDR2 as SYGVKD. This CDR3 reads CAISSPGTTGANVLTF. The CDR3 coding sequence is TGTGCCATCAGTTCCCCCGGGACAACTGGGGCCAACGTCCTGACTTTC.

This clonotype was seen more than once but under ten times. The CDR3 nucleotides are TGTGCCAGCAGCGTACAGGGTGGCGGCACCGGGGAGCTGTTTTTT. Translation gives CASSVQGGGTGELFF. The V gene is TRBV9, the J gene TRBJ2-2; TRBD1 is a possible D gene (5 bases). Deletions cut 1 base from V and 4 bases from J, with 11 bases between. Germline CDR1 SGDLS, CDR2 YYNGEE. The CDR3 has 15 amino acids.

There are many counts of this clonotype. The genes are TRBV12-3 or TRBV12-4 and TRBJ2-1; TRBD1 aligns across 7 bases. The CDR3 contains 14 residues. J was trimmed by 5 bases and V by 3 bases; bases with no gene match: 4. In DNA, the CDR3 is TGTGCCAGCAGTTTTGAGGGGGCCCACAATGAGCAGTTCTTC. Translation: CASSFEGAHNEQFF.

This rearrangement joins TRBV5-1 to TRBJ2-3; the D is unclear. The V gene lost 6 bases and the J gene lost 1 base, with 9 bases spanning the gap. The CDR3 covers 13 residues. CDR1 and CDR2 from the germline V gene are SGHRS and YFSETQ. CDR3 nucleotides: TGCGCCAGCAAGGAATCTGGCACAGATACGCAGTATTTT. Translated: CASKESGTDTQYF.

The genes are TRBV10-3 and TRBJ1-2, with TRBD1 as a possible D gene (5 bases). This CDR3 contains 11 residues. V was cut by 7 bases and J by 8 bases, with 11 bases left in between. The germline CDR1 and CDR2 sequences are ENHRY and SYGVKD. In DNA form, the CDR3 reads TGTGCCATCAACCCCGGGGGGGGCTACACCTTC. This codes for CAINPGGGYTF.

The J gene is TRBJ1-1, the V gene TRBV14; D gene unclear. This CDR3 contains 11 residues. Per germline, CDR1 SGHDN and CDR2 FVKESK. The V end lost 8 bases, the J end lost 4 bases, and 8 bases lay between the germline ends. The CDR3 DNA reads as TGTGCCAGCGCGCCGCTCACTGAAGCTTTCTTT. Translating gives CASAPLTEAFF.

This clonotype was detected a few times. The chain recombines TRBV2 with TRBJ2-2; 10 nucleotides agree with TRBD1. CDR3 length: 15 amino acids. V lost 5 bases and J lost 3; bases outside the gene matches: 3. CDR1 is SNHLY and CDR2 is FYNNEI in the germline V gene. The CDR3 region is CASSKGQGYTGELFF. The CDR3 DNA sequence: TGTGCCAGCAGTAAGGGACAGGGGTACACCGGGGAGCTGTTTTTT.

This clonotype was recorded a few times. This chain uses TRBV4-1 with TRBJ2-7, with TRBD1 as a possible D gene (6 bases). The CDR3 runs 16 residues. Per the germline V gene, CDR1 is MGHRA and CDR2 is YSYEKL. The V and J ends lost 2 bases and 0 bases respectively, with 14 bases between them. The CDR3 reads CASSQRRDTRSYEQYF. In nucleotides, the CDR3 is TGCGCCAGCAGCCAACGTAGGGACACCCGCTCCTACGAGCAGTACTTC.

For the CDR3, the DNA is TGTGCCAGTCAGCCTACAGGGGTAGAGACCCAGTACTTC. Protein product: CASQPTGVETQYF. V and J are TRBV6-1 and TRBJ2-5; 7 nucleotides align to TRBD1. The CDR3 covers 13 residues. V dropped 9 bases and J dropped 4; count of bases not matched to a gene: 8. In germline, CDR1 is MNHNS, CDR2 SASEGT.

CDR3 bases: TGCGCCAGCAGCCAAGATGAAGGGGGGATAGAGACCCAGTACTTC. Its translation: CASSQDEGGIETQYF. V usage is TRBV4-3 and J usage is TRBJ2-5; D might be TRBD1 or TRBD2, each matching 6 bases. The CDR3 extends over 15 amino acids. V shed 0 bases and J shed 4 bases, with 12 bases lying between them. CDR1 and CDR2 (germline): LGHNA, YSLEER.

A few counts support this clonotype. The rearrangement joins TRBV20-1 to TRBJ1-2; TRBD1 aligns across 7 bases. Germline V CDR1 and CDR2: DFQATT, SNEGSKA (reference sequence). Trimming took 0 bases from V and 6 from J; bases not matched to a gene: 1. This CDR3 region has 12 residues. Here the CDR3 DNA reads TGCAGTGCTAGAGATGACAGGGATGGCTACACCTTC. Its protein is CSARDDRDGYTF.

CDR3 protein: CAISELGGGYEQYF. The CDR3 DNA follows: TGTGCCATCAGTGAGCTTGGCGGGGGGTACGAGCAGTACTTC. The chain has TRBV10-3 and TRBJ2-7; TRBD2 matches 8 bases. Germline assignment: CDR1 ENHRY and CDR2 SYGVKD. This CDR3 region has 14 residues. Unmatched junction bases numbered 4, after V lost 2 bases and J lost 4 bases.

This clonotype has a handful of counts. CDR3 in DNA: TGTGCCAGCAGAACAGGGTCCTATGGCTACACCTTC. Amino acids: CASRTGSYGYTF. The chain uses TRBV28 and TRBJ1-2, with D perhaps matching TRBD1 (6 bases). Germline CDR1 reads MDHEN; CDR2 reads SYDVKM. The length of the CDR3 is 12 residues. V was trimmed by 6 bases and J by 4 bases, leaving 9 bases between them.

In this sample, this clonotype turned up many times. The chain recombines TRBV5-1 with TRBJ2-3; the D is unclear. In germline, CDR1 is SGHRS, CDR2 YFSETQ. V was shortened by 4 bases and J by 7 bases, with 10 bases between the two germline ends. The CDR3 covers 12 residues. CDR3 sequence (DNA): TGCGCCAGCAGCCAGCAGTCGTATACGCAGTATTTT. This codes for CASSQQSYTQYF.

This clonotype was seen a few times. J is TRBJ1-5 and V is TRBV20-1; the D gene is possibly TRBD1 (5 bases). This CDR3 spans 13 amino acids. Germline assignment: CDR1 DFQATT and CDR2 SNEGSKA (reference sequence). DNA of the CDR3: TGCAGCCTACAGAGGGGTAGCAATCAGCCCCAGCATTTT. Its translation: CSLQRGSNQPQHF.

This clonotype was seen a few times. V and J are TRBV5-8 and TRBJ2-2; D is possibly TRBD2 (6 bases). Trimming removed 5 bases at V and 4 bases at J, with 21 bases between. The CDR3 extends over 17 amino acids. CDR1 and CDR2 (germline): SGHTS, YDEGEE. As DNA, the CDR3 is TGTGCCAGCAGTTCCAATCGTCTAGCGCAAATCACCGGGGAGCTGTTTTTT. Its translation: CASSSNRLAQITGELFF.

This chain links TRBV7-9 with TRBJ2-7; TRBD2 matches 16 bases. Germline CDR1 SEHNR, CDR2 FQNEAQ (reference sequence). The CDR3 covers 17 residues. J gave up 4 bases and V 5 bases, and 8 bases lay outside the gene matches. The CDR3 protein is CASSPGLAGGPGYEQYF. The CDR3 nucleotides are TGTGCCAGCAGCCCGGGACTAGCGGGAGGGCCTGGATACGAGCAGTACTTC.